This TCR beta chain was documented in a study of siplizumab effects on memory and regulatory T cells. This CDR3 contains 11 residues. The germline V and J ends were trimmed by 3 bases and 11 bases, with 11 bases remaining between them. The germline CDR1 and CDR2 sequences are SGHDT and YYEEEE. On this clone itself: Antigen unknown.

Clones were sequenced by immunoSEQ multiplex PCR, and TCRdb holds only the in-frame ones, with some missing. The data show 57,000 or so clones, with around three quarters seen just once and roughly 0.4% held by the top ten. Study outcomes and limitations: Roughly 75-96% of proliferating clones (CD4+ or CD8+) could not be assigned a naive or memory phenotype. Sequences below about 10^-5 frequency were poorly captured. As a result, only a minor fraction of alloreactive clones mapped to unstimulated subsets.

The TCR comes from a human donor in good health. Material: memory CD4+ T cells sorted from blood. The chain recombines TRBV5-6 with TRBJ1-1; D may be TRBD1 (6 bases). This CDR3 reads CASSSYRDAFF. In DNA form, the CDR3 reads TGTGCCAGCAGCTCATACAGGGACGCTTTCTTT.